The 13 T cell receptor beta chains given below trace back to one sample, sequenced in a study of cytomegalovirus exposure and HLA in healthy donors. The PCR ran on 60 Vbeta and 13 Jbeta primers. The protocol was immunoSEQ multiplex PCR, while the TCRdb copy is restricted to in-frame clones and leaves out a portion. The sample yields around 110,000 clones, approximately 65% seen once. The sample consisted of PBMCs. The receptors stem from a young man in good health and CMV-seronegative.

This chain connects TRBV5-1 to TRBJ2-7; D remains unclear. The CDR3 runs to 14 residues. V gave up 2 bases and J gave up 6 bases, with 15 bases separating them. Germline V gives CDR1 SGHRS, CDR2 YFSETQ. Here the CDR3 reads CASSLPTASREQYF. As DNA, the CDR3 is TGCGCCAGCAGCTTACCCACCGCGTCTCGCGAGCAGTACTTC.

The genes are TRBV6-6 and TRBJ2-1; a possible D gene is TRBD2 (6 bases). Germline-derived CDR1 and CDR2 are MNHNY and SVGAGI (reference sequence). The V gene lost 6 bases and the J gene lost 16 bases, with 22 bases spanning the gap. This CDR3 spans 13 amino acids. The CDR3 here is CASSSTDPGLDFF. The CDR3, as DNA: TGTGCCAGCAGCTCCACCGACCCGGGACTGGATTTCTTC.

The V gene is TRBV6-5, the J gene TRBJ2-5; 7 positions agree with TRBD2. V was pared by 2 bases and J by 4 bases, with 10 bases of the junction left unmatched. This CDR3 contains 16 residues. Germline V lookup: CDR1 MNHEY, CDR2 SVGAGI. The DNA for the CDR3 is TGTGCCAGCAGTTACGGCTGGCGGGAGTTTGGAGAGACCCAGTACTTC. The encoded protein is CASSYGWREFGETQYF.

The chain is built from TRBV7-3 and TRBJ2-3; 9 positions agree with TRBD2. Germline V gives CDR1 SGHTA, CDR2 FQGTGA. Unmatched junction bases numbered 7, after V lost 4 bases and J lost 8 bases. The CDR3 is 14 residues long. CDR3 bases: TGTGCCAGCAGCTCCGCTAGCGGGGAGGGTACGCAGTATTTT. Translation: CASSSASGEGTQYF. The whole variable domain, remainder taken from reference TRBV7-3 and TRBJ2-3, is GAGVSQTPSNKVTEKGKYVELRCDPISGHTALYWYRQSLGQGPEFLIYFQGTGAADDSGLPNDRFFAVRPEGSVSTLKIQRTERGDSAVYLCASSSASGEGTQYFGPGTRLTVL.

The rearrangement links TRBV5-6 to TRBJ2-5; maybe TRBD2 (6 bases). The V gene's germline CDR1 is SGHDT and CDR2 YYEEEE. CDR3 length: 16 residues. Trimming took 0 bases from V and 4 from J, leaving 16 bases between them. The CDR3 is CASSLVVAGLVETQYF. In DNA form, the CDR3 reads TGTGCCAGCAGCTTGGTCGTGGCGGGGCTCGTAGAGACCCAGTACTTC.

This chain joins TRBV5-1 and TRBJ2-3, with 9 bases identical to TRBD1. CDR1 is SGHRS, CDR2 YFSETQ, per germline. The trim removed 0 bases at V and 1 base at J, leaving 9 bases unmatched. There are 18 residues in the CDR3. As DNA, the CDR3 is TGCGCCAGCAGCTTGGCCGAGGACAGGGGCTATCGCACAGATACGCAGTATTTT. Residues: CASSLAEDRGYRTDTQYF.

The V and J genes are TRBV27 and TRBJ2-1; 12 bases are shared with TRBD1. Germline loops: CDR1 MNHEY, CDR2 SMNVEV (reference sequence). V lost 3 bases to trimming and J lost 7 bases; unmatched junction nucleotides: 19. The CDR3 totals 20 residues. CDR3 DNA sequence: TGTGCCAGCAGTTTTCAAAGGGGACAGGGGGCGATCTACGGAGGGAATGAGCAGTTCTTC. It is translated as CASSFQRGQGAIYGGNEQFF.

The CDR3 DNA sequence: TGCGCCAGCAGCTTGGTGGGCGGGAGGGCCTACAATGAGCAGTTCTTC. This codes for CASSLVGGRAYNEQFF. J is TRBJ2-1 and V is TRBV5-1, with TRBD2 matching 9 bases. This CDR3 region has 16 residues. Unmatched junction bases numbered 3, after V lost 0 bases and J lost 2 bases. CDR1 is SGHRS and CDR2 is YFSETQ in the germline V gene. The entire variable domain, with the rest obtained from reference TRBV5-1 and TRBJ2-1, is as follows: KAGVTQTPRYLIKTRGQQVTLSCSPISGHRSVSWYQQTPGQGLQFLFEYFSETQRNKGNFPGRFSGRQFSNSRSEMNVSTLELGDSALYLCASSLVGGRAYNEQFFGPGTRLTVL.

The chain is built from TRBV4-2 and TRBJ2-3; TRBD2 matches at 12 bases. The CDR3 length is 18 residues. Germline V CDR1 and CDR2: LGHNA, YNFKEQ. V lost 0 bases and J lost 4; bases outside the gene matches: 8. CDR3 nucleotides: TGTGCCAGCAGCCAAGATCAGGCTAGCGGGGGGGCCGCAGATACGCAGTATTTT. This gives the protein CASSQDQASGGAADTQYF.

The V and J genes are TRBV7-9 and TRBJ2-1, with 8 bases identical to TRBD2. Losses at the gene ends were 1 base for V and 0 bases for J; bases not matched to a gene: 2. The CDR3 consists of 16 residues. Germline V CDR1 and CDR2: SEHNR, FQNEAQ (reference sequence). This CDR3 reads CASSLGTSLSYNEQFF. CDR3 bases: TGTGCCAGCAGCTTAGGGACTAGCCTCTCCTACAATGAGCAGTTCTTC.

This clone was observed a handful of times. CDR3 residues: CASSPRWQETQYF. The CDR3 nucleotides are TGCGCCAGCAGTCCCCGGTGGCAAGAGACCCAGTACTTC. This chain uses TRBV5-1 with TRBJ2-5; D unresolved. Germline V gene lookup returns CDR1 SGHRS and CDR2 YFSETQ. The CDR3 length is 13 residues. V lost 5 bases, J lost 2 bases, and 10 bases lay in between. The full variable domain, rest sourced from reference TRBV5-1 and TRBJ2-5, is KAGVTQTPRYLIKTRGQQVTLSCSPISGHRSVSWYQQTPGQGLQFLFEYFSETQRNKGNFPGRFSGRQFSNSRSEMNVSTLELGDSALYLCASSPRWQETQYFGPGTRLLVL.

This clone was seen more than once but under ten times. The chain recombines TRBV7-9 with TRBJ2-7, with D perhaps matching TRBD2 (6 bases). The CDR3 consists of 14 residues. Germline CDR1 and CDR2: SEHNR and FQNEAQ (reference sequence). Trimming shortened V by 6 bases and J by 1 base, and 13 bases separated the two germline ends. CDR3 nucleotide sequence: TGTGCCAGCAGTCTGTCAGGGAGGTCCTACGAGCAGTACTTC. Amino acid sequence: CASSLSGRSYEQYF. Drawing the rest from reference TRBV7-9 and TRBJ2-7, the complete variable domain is DTGVSQNPRHKITKRGQNVTFRCDPISEHNRLYWYRQTLGQGPEFLTYFQNEAQLEKSRLLSDRFSAERPKGSFSTLEIQRTEQGDSAMYLCASSLSGRSYEQYFGPGTRLTVT.

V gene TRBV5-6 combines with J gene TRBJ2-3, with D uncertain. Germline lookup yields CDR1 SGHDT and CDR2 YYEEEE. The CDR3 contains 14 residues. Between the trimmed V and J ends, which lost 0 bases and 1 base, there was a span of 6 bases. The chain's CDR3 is CASSLGAGTDTQYF. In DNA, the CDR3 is TGTGCCAGCAGCTTGGGGGCAGGCACAGATACGCAGTATTTT.